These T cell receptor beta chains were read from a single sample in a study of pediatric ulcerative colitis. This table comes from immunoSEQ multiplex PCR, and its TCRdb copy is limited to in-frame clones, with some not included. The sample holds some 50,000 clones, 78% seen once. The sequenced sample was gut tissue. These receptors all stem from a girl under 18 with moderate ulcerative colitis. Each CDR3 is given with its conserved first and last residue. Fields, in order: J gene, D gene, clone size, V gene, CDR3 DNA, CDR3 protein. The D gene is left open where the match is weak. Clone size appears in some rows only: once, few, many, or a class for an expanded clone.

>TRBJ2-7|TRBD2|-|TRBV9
TGTGCCAGCAGCGTACGGGGACTAGCGGGAGTCGACGAGCAGTACTTC
CASSVRGLAGVDEQYF
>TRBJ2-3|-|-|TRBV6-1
TGTGCCAGCAGTGAAGCGTCGGCCGTTACAGATACGCAGTATTTT
CASSEASAVTDTQYF
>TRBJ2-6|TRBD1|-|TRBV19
TGTGCCAGTAGTACGCAGGGGGCAGCTGGGGCCAACGTCCTGACTTTC
CASSTQGAAGANVLTF
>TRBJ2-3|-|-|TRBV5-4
TGTGCCAGCAGCTTCCCCCGGGATACGCAGTATTTT
CASSFPRDTQYF
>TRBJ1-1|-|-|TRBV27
TGTGCCAGCAGTTTTCTAAGGGGTGAAGCTTTCTTT
CASSFLRGEAFF
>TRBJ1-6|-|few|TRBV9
TGTGCCAGCAGCGCCGCTGGGGGGCCCCTCCACTTT
CASSAAGGPLHF
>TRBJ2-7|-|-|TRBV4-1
TGCGCCAGCAGCCAAATCGGGGGAAACGAGCAGTACTTC
CASSQIGGNEQYF
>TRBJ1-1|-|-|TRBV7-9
TGTGCCAGCAGCCGGGGGGGACGGAACACTGAAGCTTTCTTT
CASSRGGRNTEAFF
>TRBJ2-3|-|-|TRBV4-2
TGTGCCAGCAGCCTAGGACGGGATACGCAGTATTTT
CASSLGRDTQYF
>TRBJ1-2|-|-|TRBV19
TGTGCCAGTAGTATGGGACATAACTATGGCTACACCTTC
CASSMGHNYGYTF
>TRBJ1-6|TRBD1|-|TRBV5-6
TGTGCCAGCAGCCAATCCCGCGGGACAGGGGCTTATAATTCACCCCTCCACTTT
CASSQSRGTGAYNSPLHF
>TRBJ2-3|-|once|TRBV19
TGTGCCAGTAGTGGGGCGGGGAGAAGGGATACGCAGTATTTT
CASSGAGRRDTQYF
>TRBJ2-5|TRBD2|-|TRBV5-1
TGCGCCAGCAGCCGCTCTAGCGGGAGGCGAGAGACCCAGTACTTC
CASSRSSGRRETQYF
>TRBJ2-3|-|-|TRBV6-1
TGTGCCAGCAGTGAAGGAACCACAGATACGCAGTATTTT
CASSEGTTDTQYF
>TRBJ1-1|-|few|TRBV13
TGTGCCAGCAGCTCACAGGTAGAAGCTTTCTTT
CASSSQVEAFF
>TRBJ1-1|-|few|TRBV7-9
TGTGCCAGCAGCTGGAGGGGGGGCACTGAAGCTTTCTTT
CASSWRGGTEAFF
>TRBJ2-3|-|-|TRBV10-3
TGTGCCATCAGCCGCGCGGGGGCCGACACAGATACGCAGTATTTT
CAISRAGADTDTQYF
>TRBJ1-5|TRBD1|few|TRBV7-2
TGTGCCAGCAGCCAACAGGGGGGCAATCAGCCCCAGCATTTT
CASSQQGGNQPQHF
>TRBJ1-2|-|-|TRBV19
TGTGCCAGCAAGAAACAGGGACCTAACTATGGCTACACCTTC
CASKKQGPNYGYTF
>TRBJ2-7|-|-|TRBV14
TGTGCCAGCAGCCAAGGCTACGAGCAGTACTTC
CASSQGYEQYF
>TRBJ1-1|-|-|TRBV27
TGTGCCAGCAGTCACTCTTTACATGTGAACACTGAAGCTTTCTTT
CASSHSLHVNTEAFF
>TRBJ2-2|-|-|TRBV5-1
TGCGCCAGCAGCACCCGAGGGAGCTGGGAGACCGGGGAGCTGTTTTTT
CASSTRGSWETGELFF
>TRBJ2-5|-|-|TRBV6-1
TGTGCCAGCAGTGAAGCAGCAGTTAGGCCCCAGTACTTC
CASSEAAVRPQYF
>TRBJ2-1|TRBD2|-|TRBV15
TGTGCCACCAGCAGAGATAGAACGGGAGGGGTTATCTTC
CATSRDRTGGVIF
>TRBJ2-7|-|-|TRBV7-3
TGTGCCAGCAGCTCCCCCCAGGGGCCCTCCTACGAGCAGTACTTC
CASSSPQGPSYEQYF
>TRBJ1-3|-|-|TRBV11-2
TGTGCCAGCAGCTTAAACGCGGGAGAAGGAAGGACCATATATTTT
CASSLNAGEGRTIYF
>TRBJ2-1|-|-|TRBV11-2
TGTGCCAGCAGCTTAGTGCTAGAAGTAAATGAGCAGTTCTTC
CASSLVLEVNEQFF
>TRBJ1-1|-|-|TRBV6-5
TGTGCCAGCAGTTGGACGGTTATGAACACTGAAGCTTTCTTT
CASSWTVMNTEAFF
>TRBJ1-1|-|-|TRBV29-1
TGCAGCGGCTTACAGGGAGGGAACACTGAAGCTTTCTTT
CSGLQGGNTEAFF
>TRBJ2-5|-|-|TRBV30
TGTGCCTGGAGTGTAAGTCTAGAAGAGACCCAGTACTTC
CAWSVSLEETQYF
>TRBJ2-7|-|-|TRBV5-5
TGTGCCAGCAGCTTTTCCCTCGCGGTATCCTACGAGCAGTACTTC
CASSFSLAVSYEQYF
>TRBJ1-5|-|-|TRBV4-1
TGCGCCAGCAGCCAGCGATTAGATAGCAATCAGCCCCAGCATTTT
CASSQRLDSNQPQHF
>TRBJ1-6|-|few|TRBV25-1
TGTGCCAGCAGTGAATACAGGGCGAATAATTCACCCCTCCACTTT
CASSEYRANNSPLHF
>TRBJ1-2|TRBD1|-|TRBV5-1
TGCGCCAGCAGTCCCCCGAGACAGGGGTATGGCTACACCTTC
CASSPPRQGYGYTF
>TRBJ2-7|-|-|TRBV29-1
TGCAGCGTTAGGGGCTACAGCTCCTACGAGCAGTACTTC
CSVRGYSSYEQYF
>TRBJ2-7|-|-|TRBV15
TGTGCCACCAGCAGAGCGGGAGAGTCCTACGAGCAGTACTTC
CATSRAGESYEQYF
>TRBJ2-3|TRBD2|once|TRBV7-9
TGTGCCAGCAGCTACCCGGGACTAGCGGGCCTTACTAGCACAGATACGCAGTATTTT
CASSYPGLAGLTSTDTQYF
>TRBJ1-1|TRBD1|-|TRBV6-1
TGTGCCAGCAGTTCGCAGGGGGGGAACACTGAAGCTTTCTTT
CASSSQGGNTEAFF
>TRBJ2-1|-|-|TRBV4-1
TGCGCCAGCAGCCAAGAGGGACTCCACCTCAGGGGTGAGCAGTTCTTC
CASSQEGLHLRGEQFF
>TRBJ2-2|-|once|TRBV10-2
TGCGCCAGCCACGAGAGTTCCGGGGAGCTGTTTTTT
CASHESSGELFF
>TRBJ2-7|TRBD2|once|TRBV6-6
TGTGCCAGCAACATAGCGGGAGGGTACGAGCAGTACTTC
CASNIAGGYEQYF
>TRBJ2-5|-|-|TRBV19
TGTGCCAGTAGTATCCGGGGGGCGGGAGAGACCCAGTACTTC
CASSIRGAGETQYF
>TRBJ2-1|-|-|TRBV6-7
TGTGCCAGCAGAGGGGACAAGGGAAGGGTTTTGGATGAGCAGTTCTTC
CASRGDKGRVLDEQFF
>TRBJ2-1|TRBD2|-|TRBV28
TGTGCCAGCAGTAAGGCACTAGCGGCGGTGGGCAATGAGCAGTTCTTC
CASSKALAAVGNEQFF
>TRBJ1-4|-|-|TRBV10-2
TGCGCCAGCAGTCTCCTCGGTGCAACTAATGAAAAACTGTTTTTT
CASSLLGATNEKLFF
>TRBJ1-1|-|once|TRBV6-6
TGTGCCAGCACCGAAACAGGGCCTGAAGCTTTCTTT
CASTETGPEAFF
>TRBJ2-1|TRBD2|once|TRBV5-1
TGCGCCAGCAGCTTGGGGTTCCGGACTAGCGGGAGGCGGCTATACAATGAGCAGTTCTTC
CASSLGFRTSGRRLYNEQFF
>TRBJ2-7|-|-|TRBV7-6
TGTGCCAGCAGCTTAAATGTCGAGGCAGGCGAGCAGTACTTC
CASSLNVEAGEQYF
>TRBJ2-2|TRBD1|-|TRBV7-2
TGTGCCAGCAGCTTAGCCGGGACAGGGGCTATAGCCGGGGAGCTGTTTTTT
CASSLAGTGAIAGELFF